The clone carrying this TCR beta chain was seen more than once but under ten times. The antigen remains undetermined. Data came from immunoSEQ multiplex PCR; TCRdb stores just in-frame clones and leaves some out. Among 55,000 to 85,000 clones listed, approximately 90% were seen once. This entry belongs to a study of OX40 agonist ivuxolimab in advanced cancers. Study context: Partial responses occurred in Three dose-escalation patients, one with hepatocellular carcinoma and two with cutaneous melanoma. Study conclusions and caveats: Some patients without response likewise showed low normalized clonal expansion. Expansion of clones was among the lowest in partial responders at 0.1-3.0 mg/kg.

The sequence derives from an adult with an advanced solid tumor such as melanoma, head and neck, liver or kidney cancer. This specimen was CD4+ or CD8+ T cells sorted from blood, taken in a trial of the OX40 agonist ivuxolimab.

This chain's CDR3 is CASTTERWQLRAGANVLTF. CDR3 in DNA: TGTGCCAGCACCACGGAACGGTGGCAGCTCAGGGCGGGGGCCAACGTCCTGACTTTC. The chain uses TRBV28 and TRBJ2-6; D perhaps matches TRBD1 (5 bases). Looked up from germline, CDR1 is MDHEN and CDR2 is SYDVKM. With 7 bases removed from V and 4 bases from J, the gap between germline ends came to 26 bases. This CDR3 region has 19 residues.